Below, 27 T cell receptor beta chains from the same sample are listed, as sequenced in a study of control samples from healthy donors and cancer patients. The table came from immunoSEQ multiplex PCR; TCRdb's copy has only in-frame clones and leaves some out. The sample contains roughly 160,000 clones, 85% to 90% of which appear only once. The sample was blood. These receptors were obtained from a woman in her thirties in good health.

This chain connects TRBV30 to TRBJ1-1; D perhaps matches TRBD1 (6 bases). Germline CDR1 is GTSNPN and CDR2 is SVGIG (reference sequence). The CDR3 runs to 13 residues. V was pared by 2 bases and J by 8 bases, with 15 bases between. This CDR3 reads CAWSRQGIGEAFF. DNA of the CDR3: TGTGCCTGGAGTCGTCAGGGGATCGGGGAAGCTTTCTTT.

The chain employs TRBV12-3 or TRBV12-4 and TRBJ1-4, with unresolved D. CDR3 size: 13 residues. Trimming shortened V by 2 bases and J by 8 bases, and 9 bases separated the two germline ends. This CDR3 is CASSLRSGEKLFF. The DNA for the CDR3 is TGTGCCAGCAGTTTACGCAGTGGGGAAAAACTGTTTTTT.

This clone was counted a single time. The J gene is TRBJ2-7, the V gene TRBV2; the match to TRBD2 covers 8 bases. The ends lost 10 bases at V and 2 bases at J; junction bases unmatched: 7. Germline V gene data show CDR1 as SNHLY and CDR2 as FYNNEI. This CDR3 spans 13 amino acids. The CDR3 protein is CAIRTSGTYEQYF. The CDR3, as DNA: TGTGCCATCCGAACTAGCGGTACCTACGAGCAGTACTTC.

In its sample, this clone was seen once. V and J are TRBV2 and TRBJ2-5; 14 nucleotides agree with TRBD2. The length of the CDR3 is 16 residues. The germline V gene encodes CDR1 SNHLY and CDR2 FYNNEI. V lost 3 bases and J lost 5; bases outside the gene matches: 5. This CDR3 reads CASSDSGLAGGETQYF. Here the CDR3 DNA reads TGTGCCAGCAGTGACTCCGGACTAGCGGGAGGCGAGACCCAGTACTTC.

V gene TRBV19 combines with J gene TRBJ2-7; TRBD1 might be the D (6 bases). The CDR3 is 13 residues long. The germline V and J ends were trimmed by 5 bases and 3 bases, with 11 bases remaining between them. Germline CDR1 reads LNHDA; CDR2 reads SQIVND (reference sequence). For the CDR3, the DNA is TGTGCCAGTAGTCGGACAGCACTCTACGAGCAGTACTTC. Residues: CASSRTALYEQYF.

This clone was observed a handful of times. This chain uses TRBV5-1 with TRBJ2-7; D uncertain. The CDR3 totals 12 residues. V was trimmed by 0 bases and J by 6 bases, leaving 7 bases between them. The germline V gene encodes CDR1 SGHRS and CDR2 YFSETQ. CDR3 in amino acids: CASSLDFLEQYF. The CDR3 nucleotides are TGCGCCAGCAGCTTGGACTTCCTCGAGCAGTACTTC.

In its sample, this clone was seen once. The chain joins TRBV5-1 to TRBJ1-1; tentative D call: TRBD1 (6 bases). Germline loops: CDR1 SGHRS, CDR2 YFSETQ. This CDR3 region has 13 residues. V shed 0 bases and J shed 7 bases, with 10 bases lying between them. CDR3 DNA: TGCGCCAGCAGCTTGGCCACAGGGATTGAAGCTTTCTTT. Amino acid sequence: CASSLATGIEAFF.

The V gene is TRBV6-5, the J gene TRBJ2-1, with 9 nucleotides matching TRBD2. The CDR3 is made up of 14 amino acids. Germline V gene data show CDR1 as MNHEY and CDR2 as SVGAGI. V was pared by 4 bases and J by 4 bases, with 2 bases of the junction left unmatched. The CDR3 is CASSSSGDYNEQFF. Here the CDR3 DNA reads TGTGCCAGCAGTTCTAGCGGGGATTACAATGAGCAGTTCTTC.

This clone was seen only a few times. V usage is TRBV7-2 and J usage is TRBJ2-7; D remains ambiguous. This CDR3 has 13 amino acids. Trimming stripped 5 bases from V and 4 bases from J, with 12 bases between. Germline CDR1 and CDR2: SGHTA and FQGNSA. CDR3 residues: CASSVAPKYEQYV. The CDR3 coding sequence is TGTGCCAGCAGCGTCGCGCCCAAGTACGAGCAGTACGTC.

This chain links TRBV11-2 with TRBJ2-1, with 7 bases lining up with TRBD2. This CDR3 region has 17 residues. Germline lookup yields CDR1 SGHAT and CDR2 FQNNGV. V lost 4 bases, J lost 1 base, and 10 bases stayed unmatched. Here the CDR3 reads CASSSFREGLSYNEQFF. The CDR3 DNA is TGTGCCAGCAGCTCCTTTAGGGAGGGCCTTTCCTACAATGAGCAGTTCTTC.

This clone was found a few times. The V call is TRBV2, the J call TRBJ1-6, with D perhaps matching TRBD1 (5 bases). The germline CDR1 and CDR2 sequences are SNHLY and FYNNEI. This CDR3 spans 14 amino acids. V gave up 8 bases and J gave up 3 bases, with 11 bases separating them. The CDR3 loop reads CASLDTIYNSPLHF. The CDR3 bases are TGTGCCAGCCTGGACACGATCTATAATTCACCCCTCCACTTT.

The V and J genes are TRBV29-1 and TRBJ2-1; 7 bases map to TRBD2. Looked up from germline, CDR1 is SQVTM and CDR2 is ANQGSEA. V was clipped by 6 bases and J by 3 bases; unmatched bases: 8. CDR3 length: 14 residues. CDR3 protein: CSVPGTTLYNEQFF. The CDR3 nucleotides are TGCAGCGTCCCCGGGACTACCCTCTACAATGAGCAGTTCTTC.

As concerns this clone: The junction departs from the called germline gene at one end, perhaps through a read error. The V gene is TRBV4-2, the J gene TRBJ1-3, with D maybe TRBD1 (5 bases). From germline, CDR1 is LGHNA and CDR2 YNFKEQ. This CDR3 has 18 residues. The CDR3 bases are TGTGCCAGCAGCCTAACCGGACATATGGGGTCCTCTGGAAGCACCATATATTTT. It yields the protein CASSLTGHMGSSGSTIYF.

The chain combines TRBV5-1 with TRBJ2-5; the D gene is possibly TRBD2 (5 bases). In germline, CDR1 is SGHRS, CDR2 YFSETQ. CDR3 length equals 15 residues. V lost 0 bases and J lost 4, with 13 bases in between. The CDR3 DNA reads as TGCGCCAGCAGCTTGGCCGGCGGGTGGCTAGAGACCCAGTACTTC. It encodes CASSLAGGWLETQYF.

The V gene is TRBV2, the J gene TRBJ1-3; the D is unclear. Per germline, CDR1 SNHLY and CDR2 FYNNEI. The CDR3 runs to 11 residues. Trimming pared 10 bases from V and 2 bases from J, leaving 6 bases between. In nucleotides, the CDR3 is TGTGCCACCCGGACTGGAAACACCATATATTTT. This encodes CATRTGNTIYF.

The V gene is TRBV5-1, the J gene TRBJ1-1; tentatively, D is TRBD1 (5 bases). Germline CDR1 is SGHRS and CDR2 is YFSETQ. Trimming removed 0 bases at V and 0 bases at J, with 9 bases between. This CDR3 is built from 15 residues. The CDR3 sequence: CASSLEGLMNTEAFF. CDR3 nucleotides: TGCGCCAGCAGCTTGGAGGGACTGATGAACACTGAAGCTTTCTTT.

The chain couples TRBV5-6 to TRBJ2-7; the match to TRBD2 covers 8 bases. Trimming took 5 bases from V and 4 from J; bases not matched to a gene: 11. Germline V CDR1 and CDR2: SGHDT, YYEEEE. The CDR3 runs to 15 residues. This CDR3 is CASSREGELGYEQYF. CDR3 bases: TGTGCCAGCAGTCGGGAGGGGGAATTAGGGTACGAGCAGTACTTC.

Comment on this clone: Its ends do not fully match the called genes, so a read error is possible. The chain is built from TRBV5-6 and TRBJ1-2; D might be TRBD1 (5 bases). The CDR3 consists of 14 residues. The germline CDR1 and CDR2 sequences are SGHDT and YYEEEE. The CDR3 DNA reads TGTGCCAGCAGTTTGGGACGGCTCAACTATGGCTACACCTTC. Translated, it gives CASSLGRLNYGYTF.

This chain uses TRBV27 with TRBJ2-3, with 8 bases lining up with TRBD2. The CDR3 loop spans 18 amino acids. After removal of 6 bases from V and 1 base from J, the junction contained 15 bases not matched to a gene. In germline, CDR1 is MNHEY, CDR2 SMNVEV (reference sequence). The CDR3 is CASSRWRLAGLGTDTQYF. In DNA form, the CDR3 reads TGTGCCAGCAGCCGCTGGAGGCTAGCGGGTTTAGGCACAGATACGCAGTATTTT.

V usage is TRBV19 and J usage is TRBJ2-5, with D hard to call. The ends were cut back, 2 bases at V and 1 base at J, with 5 bases in the middle. Germline values: CDR1 LNHDA, CDR2 SQIVND (reference sequence). The length of the CDR3 is 13 residues. The CDR3 sequence: CASSIKVQETQYF. DNA of the CDR3: TGTGCCAGTAGTATAAAGGTCCAAGAGACCCAGTACTTC.

The chain uses TRBV7-6 and TRBJ2-1; 7 nucleotides line up with TRBD2. This CDR3 has 15 residues. The V gene's germline CDR1 is SGHVS and CDR2 FNYEAQ. With V trimmed by 4 bases and J by 6 bases, 9 bases remained unmatched. The CDR3: CASSSPEGRGNEQFF. CDR3 bases: TGTGCCAGCAGCTCTCCCGAAGGGAGGGGCAATGAGCAGTTCTTC.

V and J are TRBV6-5 and TRBJ1-6; unclear D gene. The CDR3 is 14 residues long. CDR1 is MNHEY, CDR2 SVGAGI, per germline. The V end lost 5 bases, the J end lost 2 bases, and 7 bases lay between the germline ends. Written as DNA, the CDR3 is TGTGCCAGCAGTACGGGCCCCTATAATTCACCCCTCCACTTT. Translation gives CASSTGPYNSPLHF.

The chain couples TRBV5-1 to TRBJ2-4; the match to TRBD2 covers 8 bases. The CDR3 spans 15 residues. V dropped 2 bases and J dropped 1; count of bases not matched to a gene: 2. Germline CDR1 and CDR2: SGHRS and YFSETQ. In nucleotides, the CDR3 is TGCGCCAGCAGCTTAGCGGGAGCGGCCAAAAACATTCAGTACTTC. Protein: CASSLAGAAKNIQYF.

The chain carries TRBV14 and TRBJ2-7; 8 bases match TRBD2. This CDR3 contains 15 residues. Trimming took 1 base from V and 6 from J; bases not matched to a gene: 8. Germline V gene data show CDR1 as SGHDN and CDR2 as FVKESK. This chain's CDR3 is CASSQVGGGRGEQYV. The CDR3 coding sequence is TGTGCCAGCAGCCAAGTCGGCGGGGGGCGCGGCGAGCAGTACGTC.

The chain carries TRBV7-9 and TRBJ1-1, with D uncertain. The CDR3 runs to 13 residues. Trimming left V 5 bases short and J 2 bases short, with 9 bases between. CDR1 and CDR2 from the germline V gene are SEHNR and FQNEAQ (reference sequence). The CDR3 coding sequence is TGTGCCAGCAGCCCCCAGATCAACACTGAAGCTTTCTTT. The encoded protein is CASSPQINTEAFF.

The rearrangement uses TRBV9 and TRBJ1-5, with D perhaps TRBD1 (5 bases). The CDR3 is made up of 14 amino acids. The ends were cut back, 2 bases at V and 10 bases at J, with 16 bases in the middle. Per germline, CDR1 SGDLS and CDR2 YYNGEE. CDR3 residues: CASSVDRRPDPQHF. Written as DNA, the CDR3 is TGTGCCAGCAGCGTCGACAGACGCCCCGACCCCCAGCATTTT.

This clone was observed a handful of times. V usage is TRBV7-9 and J usage is TRBJ2-7; the D gene is possibly TRBD2 (5 bases). The germline V gene has CDR1 SEHNR and CDR2 FQNEAQ (reference sequence). Between the trimmed V and J ends, which lost 4 bases and 3 bases, there was a span of 7 bases. The CDR3 totals 12 residues. CDR3 sequence reads: CASSSGIYEQYF. For the CDR3, the DNA is TGTGCCAGCAGCTCGGGGATCTACGAGCAGTACTTC. Based on the CDR3 plus reference TRBV7-9 and TRBJ2-7, the full variable domain is DTGVSQNPRHKITKRGQNVTFRCDPISEHNRLYWYRQTLGQGPEFLTYFQNEAQLEKSRLLSDRFSAERPKGSFSTLEIQRTEQGDSAMYLCASSSGIYEQYFGPGTRLTVT.